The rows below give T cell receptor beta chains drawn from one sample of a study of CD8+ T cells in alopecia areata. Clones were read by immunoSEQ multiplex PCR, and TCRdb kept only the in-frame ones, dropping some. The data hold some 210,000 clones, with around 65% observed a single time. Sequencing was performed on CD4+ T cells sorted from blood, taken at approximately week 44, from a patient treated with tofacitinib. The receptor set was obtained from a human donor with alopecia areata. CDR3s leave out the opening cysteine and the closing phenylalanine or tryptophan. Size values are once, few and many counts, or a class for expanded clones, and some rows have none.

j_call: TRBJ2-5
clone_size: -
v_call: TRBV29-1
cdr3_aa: SVVGGEETQY

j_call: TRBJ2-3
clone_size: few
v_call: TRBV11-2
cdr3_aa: ASSLLDTQY

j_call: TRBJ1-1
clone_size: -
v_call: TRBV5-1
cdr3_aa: ASSLAGGEGTEAF

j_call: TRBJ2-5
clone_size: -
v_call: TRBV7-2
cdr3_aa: ASSLDSYGETQY

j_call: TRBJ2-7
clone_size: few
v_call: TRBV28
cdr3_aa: ASSFTLAGLTYEQY

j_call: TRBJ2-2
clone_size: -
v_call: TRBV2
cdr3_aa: ASSEYLAGAHTGELF

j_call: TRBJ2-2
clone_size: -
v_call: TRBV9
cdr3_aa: ASSVVTGGTGELF

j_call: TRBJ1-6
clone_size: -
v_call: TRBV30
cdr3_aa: AWSVKGRQARSPLH

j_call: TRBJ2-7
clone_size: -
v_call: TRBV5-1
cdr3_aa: ASSLGPGDNYEQY

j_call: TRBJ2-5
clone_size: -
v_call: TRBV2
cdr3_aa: ASRGGQKETQY

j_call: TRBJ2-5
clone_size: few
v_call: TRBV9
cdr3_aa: ASSVQGRALETQY

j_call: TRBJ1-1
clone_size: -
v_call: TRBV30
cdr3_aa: AWSVGHLNTNTEAF

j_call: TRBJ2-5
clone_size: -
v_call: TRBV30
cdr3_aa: AWYGGGTQY

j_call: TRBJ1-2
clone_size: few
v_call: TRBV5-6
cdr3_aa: ASSLSAGLVGGYT

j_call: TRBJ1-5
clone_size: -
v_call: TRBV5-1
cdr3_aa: ASSPLGERPQH

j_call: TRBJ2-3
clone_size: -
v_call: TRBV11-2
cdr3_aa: ASGSGTDTDTQY

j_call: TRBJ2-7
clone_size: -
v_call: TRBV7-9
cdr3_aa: ASSLVQGEQY

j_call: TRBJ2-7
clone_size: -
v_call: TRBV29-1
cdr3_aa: SVPGTGFSEQY

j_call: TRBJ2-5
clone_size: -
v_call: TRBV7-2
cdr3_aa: ASSYSSGLH

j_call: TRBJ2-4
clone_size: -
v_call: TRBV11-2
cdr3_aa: ASSPKAKNIQY

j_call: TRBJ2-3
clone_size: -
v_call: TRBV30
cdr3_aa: AWSVGTSGSHTDTQY

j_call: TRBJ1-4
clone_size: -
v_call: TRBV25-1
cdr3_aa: ASRNSEKLF

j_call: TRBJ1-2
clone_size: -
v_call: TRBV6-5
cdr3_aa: ASKGGAFGYT

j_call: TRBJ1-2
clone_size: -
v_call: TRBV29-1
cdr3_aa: SVEGYT

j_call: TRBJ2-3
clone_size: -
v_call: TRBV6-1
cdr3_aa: ASSDFRGQGFTDTQY

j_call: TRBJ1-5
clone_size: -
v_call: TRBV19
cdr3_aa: ASSMGDSPVSQPQH

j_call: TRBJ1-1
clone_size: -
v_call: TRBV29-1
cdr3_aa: SVGAATEAF

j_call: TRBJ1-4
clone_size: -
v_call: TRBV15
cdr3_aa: ATSTTGEGKLF

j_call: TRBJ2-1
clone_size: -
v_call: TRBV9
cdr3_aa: ASSAGTYNEQF

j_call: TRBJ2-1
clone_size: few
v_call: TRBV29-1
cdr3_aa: SVARQGAMGNEQF

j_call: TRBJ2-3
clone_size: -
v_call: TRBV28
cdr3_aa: ASRDRLDTQY

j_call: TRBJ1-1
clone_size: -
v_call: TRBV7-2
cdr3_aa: ASSFGRPNTEAF

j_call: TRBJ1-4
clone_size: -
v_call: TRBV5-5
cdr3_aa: ASSSQGNRGEKLF

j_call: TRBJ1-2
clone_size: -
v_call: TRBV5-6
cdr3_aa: AGSPRDGEYGYT

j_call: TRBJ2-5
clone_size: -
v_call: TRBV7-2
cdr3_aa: ASRTGSIIETQY

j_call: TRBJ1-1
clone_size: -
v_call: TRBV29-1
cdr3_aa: SAQPQGLAF

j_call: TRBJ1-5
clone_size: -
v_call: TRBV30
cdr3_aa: AWSRGTDQPQH

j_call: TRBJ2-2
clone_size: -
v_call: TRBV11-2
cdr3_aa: ASRTPFRGKNTGELF

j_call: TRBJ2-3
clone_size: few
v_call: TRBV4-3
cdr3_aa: ASSQTSGAADTQY

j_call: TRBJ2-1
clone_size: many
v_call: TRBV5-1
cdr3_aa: ASSLDGTVSNEQF